This TCR beta chain was obtained from a study of Tregs in tolerant kidney transplant recipients. Libraries were prepared by immunoSEQ multiplex PCR; TCRdb keeps only in-frame clonotypes and omits some of them. Among tens of thousands of clones listed, roughly 91% were seen once. Recipients received nonmyeloablative bone marrow transplants from related graft donors, with transient mixed chimerism. This clone was seen once. Trimming cost V 2 bases and J 15 bases, with 14 bases left between them. Germline CDR1 is DFQATT and CDR2 is SNEGSKA (reference sequence). The CDR3 consists of 11 residues. The origin of this receptor is a human patient who received a combined kidney and bone marrow transplant. Some T cells may have come from the graft donor. The rearrangement links TRBV20-1 to TRBJ2-1, with TRBD2 as a possible D gene (6 bases). Sequencing was performed on CD4+ T cells from blood (PBMCs), taken 24 months after the transplant. The CDR3: CSARLRDAGFF. As DNA, the CDR3 is TGCAGTGCTAGACTGCGGGATGCTGGGTTCTTC.